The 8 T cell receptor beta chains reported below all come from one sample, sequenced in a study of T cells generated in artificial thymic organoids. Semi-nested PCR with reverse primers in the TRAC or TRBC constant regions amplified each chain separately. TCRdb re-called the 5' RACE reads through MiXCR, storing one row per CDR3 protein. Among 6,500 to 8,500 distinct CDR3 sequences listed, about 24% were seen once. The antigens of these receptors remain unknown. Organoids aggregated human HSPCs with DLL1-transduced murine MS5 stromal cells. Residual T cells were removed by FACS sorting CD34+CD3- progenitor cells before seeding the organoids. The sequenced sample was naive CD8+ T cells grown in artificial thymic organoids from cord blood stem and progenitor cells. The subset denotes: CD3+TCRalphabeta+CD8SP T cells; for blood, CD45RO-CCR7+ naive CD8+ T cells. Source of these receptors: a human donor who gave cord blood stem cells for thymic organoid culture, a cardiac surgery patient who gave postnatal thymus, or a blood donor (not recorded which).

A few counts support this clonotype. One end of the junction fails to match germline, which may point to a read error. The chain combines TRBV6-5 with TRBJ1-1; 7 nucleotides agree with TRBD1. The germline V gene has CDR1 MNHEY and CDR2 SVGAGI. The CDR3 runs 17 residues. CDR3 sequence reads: CASSYSVEHRGRTEALF. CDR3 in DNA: TGTGCCAGCAGTTACTCGGTAGAGCACAGGGGAAGGACTGAAGCTCTCTTT.

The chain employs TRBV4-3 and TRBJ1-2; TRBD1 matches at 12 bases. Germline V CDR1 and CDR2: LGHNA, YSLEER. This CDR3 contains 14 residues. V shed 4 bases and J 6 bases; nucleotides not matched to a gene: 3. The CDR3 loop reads CASSPGQGAHGYTF. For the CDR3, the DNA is TGCGCCAGCAGCCCGGGACAGGGGGCCCATGGCTACACCTTC.

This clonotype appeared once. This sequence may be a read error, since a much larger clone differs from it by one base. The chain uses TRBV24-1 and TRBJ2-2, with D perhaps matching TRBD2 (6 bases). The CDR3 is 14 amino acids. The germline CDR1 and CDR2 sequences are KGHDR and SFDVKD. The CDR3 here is CATSRGVNTGGLFF. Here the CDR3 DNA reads TGTGCCACCAGTAGAGGGGTGAACACCGGGGGGCTGTTTTTT.

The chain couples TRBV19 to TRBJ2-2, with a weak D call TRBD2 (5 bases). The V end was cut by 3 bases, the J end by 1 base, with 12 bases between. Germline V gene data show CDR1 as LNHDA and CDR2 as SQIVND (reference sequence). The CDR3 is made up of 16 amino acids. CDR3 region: CASSILWRVNTGELFF. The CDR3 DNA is TGTGCCAGTAGTATCCTCTGGCGGGTGAACACCGGGGAGCTGTTTTTT.

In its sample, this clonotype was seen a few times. In DNA, the CDR3 is TGTGCCAGCAGCCTAACTAGCGGGGGGCCGGTCTACGAGCAGTACTTC. This codes for CASSLTSGGPVYEQYF. This chain joins TRBV7-6 and TRBJ2-7; TRBD2 agrees at 12 bases. The germline gives CDR1 SGHVS, CDR2 FNYEAQ. The length of the CDR3 is 16 residues. Trimming removed 5 bases from V and 3 bases from J; junction bases left unmatched: 8.

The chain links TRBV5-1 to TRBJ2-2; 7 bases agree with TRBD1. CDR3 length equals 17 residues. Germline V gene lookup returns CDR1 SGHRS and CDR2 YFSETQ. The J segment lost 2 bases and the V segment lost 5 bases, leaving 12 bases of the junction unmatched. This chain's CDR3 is CASSLQGTPLNTGELFF. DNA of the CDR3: TGCGCCAGCAGTTTACAGGGGACGCCCCTAAACACCGGGGAGCTGTTTTTT.

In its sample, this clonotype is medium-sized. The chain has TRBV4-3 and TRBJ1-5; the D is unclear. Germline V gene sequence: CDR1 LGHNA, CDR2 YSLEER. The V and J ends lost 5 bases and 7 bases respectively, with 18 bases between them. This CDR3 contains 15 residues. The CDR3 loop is CASSSILRVGQPQHF. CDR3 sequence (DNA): TGCGCCAGCAGCAGTATCTTGAGGGTGGGGCAGCCCCAGCATTTT.

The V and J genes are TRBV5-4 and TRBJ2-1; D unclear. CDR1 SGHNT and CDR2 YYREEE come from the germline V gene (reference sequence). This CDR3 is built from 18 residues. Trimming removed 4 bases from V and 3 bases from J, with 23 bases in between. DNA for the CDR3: TGTGCCAGCAGCCGGTATCACGGAAAAGGGTCCCTCTACAATGAGCAGTTCTTC. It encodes CASSRYHGKGSLYNEQFF.